The 7 T cell receptor beta chains below were found in one sample sequenced in a study of blood T cells in healthy people across ages. For the second PCR, which ran for roughly 7 to 11 cycles, a sample-barcoded 5' primer and a J-beta primer mix were used. MiXCR, applied by TCRdb to the 5' RACE reads, yields one record per CDR3 protein. The sample yields about 800,000 distinct CDR3 sequences, more than 35% seen once. Sequencing was performed on blood. The origin of the receptors is an elderly man in good health.

The J gene is TRBJ2-3, the V gene TRBV15; D not certain. The CDR3 extends over 14 amino acids. CDR1 and CDR2 (germline): LNHNV, YYDKDF (reference sequence). V was cut by 1 base and J by 2 bases, with 7 bases left in between. The CDR3 is CATSRGGYTDTQYF. Here the CDR3 DNA reads TGTGCCACCAGCAGAGGCGGATACACAGATACGCAGTATTTT.

This chain joins TRBV20-1 and TRBJ2-1; D is ambiguous. V lost 3 bases, J lost 2 bases, and 11 bases lay in between. The CDR3 is made up of 14 amino acids. The germline V gene has CDR1 DFQATT and CDR2 SNEGSKA (reference sequence). CDR3 region: CSARGNYPYNEQFF. CDR3 coding DNA: TGCAGTGCTAGGGGAAATTACCCCTACAATGAGCAGTTCTTC.

The chain has TRBV20-1 and TRBJ2-3, with 8 bases lining up with TRBD2. The CDR3 contains 17 residues. The germline gives CDR1 DFQATT, CDR2 SNEGSKA (reference sequence). The J segment lost 5 bases and the V segment lost 0 bases, leaving 13 bases of the junction unmatched. Written as DNA, the CDR3 is TGCAGTGCTAGAGACCTGATCGGGAGGGGGATATTAGATACGCAGTATTTT. This gives the protein CSARDLIGRGILDTQYF.

In DNA, the CDR3 is TGTGCCAGCAGTACGTGGTCGACAGGGGATGAGACCCAGTACTTC. Translated, it gives CASSTWSTGDETQYF. V usage is TRBV12-3 or TRBV12-4 and J usage is TRBJ2-5, with 8 bases lining up with TRBD1. The V gene end was trimmed by 5 bases and the J gene end by 5 bases; junction bases not matched to a gene: 10. CDR3 size: 15 residues.

This chain connects TRBV29-1 to TRBJ2-3; 9 bases align to TRBD2. In germline, CDR1 is SQVTM, CDR2 ANQGSEA. Unmatched junction bases numbered 10, after V lost 3 bases and J lost 3 bases. The length of the CDR3 is 16 residues. This CDR3 is CSVESSGLARTDTQYF. For the CDR3, the DNA is TGCAGCGTTGAGTCCAGCGGACTAGCGAGGACAGATACGCAGTATTTT.

The chain carries TRBV5-1 and TRBJ2-2; no reliable D call. The CDR3 has 15 amino acids. Germline-derived CDR1 and CDR2 are SGHRS and YFSETQ. The V end was cut by 1 base, the J end by 2 bases, with 9 bases between. In DNA, the CDR3 is TGCGCCAGCAGCTTGATGTCAGCCAACACCGGGGAGCTGTTTTTT. This gives the protein CASSLMSANTGELFF.

This clonotype was seen a few times. The V and J genes are TRBV20-1 and TRBJ2-5, with D possibly being TRBD2 (6 bases). The CDR3 covers 12 residues. V was trimmed by 5 bases and J by 11 bases, leaving 18 bases between them. Looked up from germline, CDR1 is DFQATT and CDR2 is SNEGSKA (reference sequence). The CDR3, as DNA: TGCAGTGCTCCCGATAGCGGAGACGCGCAGTACTTC. This gives the protein CSAPDSGDAQYF.